The clone carrying this T cell receptor beta chain has just a few counts. The antigen remains undetermined. Germline V gene sequence: CDR1 SGHTA, CDR2 FQGNSA. V lost 0 bases and J lost 9, with 12 bases in between. The CDR3 is 15 residues long. MiXCR, run by TCRdb on the 5' RACE reads, gives a single entry per CDR3 protein. The sample includes 400,000 or so distinct CDR3 sequences, roughly 6.2% of them seen just once. This entry belongs to a study of T cells after yellow fever vaccination. Study-wide background: Each low-cell-number fraction was prepared by means of SMART-Seq v4 Ultra Low Input. Study results and caveats: Booster sampling recovered most clones from primary vaccination (roughly 96% CD4, approximately 90% CD8). A secondary response was less intense yet reached its peak sooner, at day 5 versus 15.

The input for sequencing was PBMCs, taken 5 days after the yellow fever booster vaccination. The chain uses TRBV7-2 and TRBJ1-6; D is unclear. This clonotype was sampled from a man aged 25 to 40 who received the YFV17D yellow fever vaccine. The CDR3 DNA follows: TGTGCCAGCAGCTTAGCGTCGCAGGCGGGTTCACCCCTCCACTTT. Encoded protein: CASSLASQAGSPLHF.